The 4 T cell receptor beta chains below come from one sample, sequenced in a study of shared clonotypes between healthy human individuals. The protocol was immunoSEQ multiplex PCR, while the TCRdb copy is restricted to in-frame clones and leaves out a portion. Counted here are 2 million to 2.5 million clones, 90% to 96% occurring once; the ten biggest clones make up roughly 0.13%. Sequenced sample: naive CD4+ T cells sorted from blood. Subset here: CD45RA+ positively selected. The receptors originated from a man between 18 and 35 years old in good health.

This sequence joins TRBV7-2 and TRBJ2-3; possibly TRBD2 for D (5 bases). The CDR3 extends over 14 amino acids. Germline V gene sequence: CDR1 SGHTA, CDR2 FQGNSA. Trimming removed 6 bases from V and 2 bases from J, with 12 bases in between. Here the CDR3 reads CASRWTLDTDTQYF. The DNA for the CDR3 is TGTGCCAGCAGGTGGACTCTAGACACAGATACGCAGTATTTT.

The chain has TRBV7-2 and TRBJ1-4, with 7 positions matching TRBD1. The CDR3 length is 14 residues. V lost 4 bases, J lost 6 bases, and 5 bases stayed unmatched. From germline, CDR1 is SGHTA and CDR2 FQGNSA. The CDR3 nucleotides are TGTGCCAGCAGCTCGACAGGGACTGATGAAAAACTGTTTTTT. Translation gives CASSSTGTDEKLFF.

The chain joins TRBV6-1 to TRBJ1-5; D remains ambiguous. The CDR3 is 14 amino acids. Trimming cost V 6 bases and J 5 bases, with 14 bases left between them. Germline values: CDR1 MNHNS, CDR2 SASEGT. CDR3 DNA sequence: TGTGCCAGCAGCCCGTCGGGGTACTATCAGCCCCAGCATTTT. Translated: CASSPSGYYQPQHF.

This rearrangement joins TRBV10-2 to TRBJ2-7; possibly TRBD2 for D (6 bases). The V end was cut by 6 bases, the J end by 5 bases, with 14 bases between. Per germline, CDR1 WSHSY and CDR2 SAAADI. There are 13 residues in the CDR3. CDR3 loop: CASRRMGGDEQYF. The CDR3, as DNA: TGCGCCAGCAGGCGAATGGGCGGGGACGAGCAGTACTTC.